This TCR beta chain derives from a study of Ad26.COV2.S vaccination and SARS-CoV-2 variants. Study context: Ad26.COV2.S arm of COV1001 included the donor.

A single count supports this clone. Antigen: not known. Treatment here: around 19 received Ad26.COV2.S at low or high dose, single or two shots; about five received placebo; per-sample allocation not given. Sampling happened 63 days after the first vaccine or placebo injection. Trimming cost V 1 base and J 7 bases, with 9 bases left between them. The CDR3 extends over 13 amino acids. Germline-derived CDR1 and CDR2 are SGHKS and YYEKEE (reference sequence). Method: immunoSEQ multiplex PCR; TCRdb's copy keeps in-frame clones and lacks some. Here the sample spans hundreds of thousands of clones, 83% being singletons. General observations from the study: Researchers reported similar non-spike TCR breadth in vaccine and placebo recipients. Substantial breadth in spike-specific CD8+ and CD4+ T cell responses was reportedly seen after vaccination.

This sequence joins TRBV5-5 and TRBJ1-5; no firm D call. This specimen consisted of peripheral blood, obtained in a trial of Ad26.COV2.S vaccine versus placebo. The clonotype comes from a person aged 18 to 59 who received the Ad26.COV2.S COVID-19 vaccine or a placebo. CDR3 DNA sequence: TGTGCCAGCAGCTTGCAGAGGACGCAGCCCCAGCATTTT. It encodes CASSLQRTQPQHF.